These 32 T cell receptor beta chains were all obtained from the same sample, sequenced in a study of CD8 T cells in ankylosing spondylitis. TCRdb processed the 5' RACE reads anew with MiXCR; each CDR3 protein has one entry. The sample includes under 250,000 distinct CDR3 sequences, roughly 8.2% of them seen just once. Sequencing was carried out using blood, either unsorted or a sorted T cell fraction (not recorded which). The source is a female donor with ankylosing spondylitis or in good health (not recorded which).

This clonotype occurred many times. This sequence joins TRBV11-2 and TRBJ2-5; 8 bases fit TRBD1. Germline loops: CDR1 SGHAT, CDR2 FQNNGV. CDR3 size: 15 residues. Losses at the gene ends were 5 bases for V and 2 bases for J; bases not matched to a gene: 7. CDR3 sequence reads: CASSPTGQGQETQYF. The CDR3 DNA sequence: TGTGCCAGCAGCCCCACAGGACAGGGACAAGAGACCCAGTACTTC.

This clonotype appeared many times. This rearrangement joins TRBV5-1 to TRBJ2-7; 13 positions match TRBD2. V shed 4 bases, J shed 2 bases, and the junction held 12 bases outside the gene matches. CDR1 is SGHRS and CDR2 is YFSETQ in the germline V gene. The CDR3 consists of 18 residues. CDR3 sequence (DNA): TGCGCCAGCAGCCCATCACCTCGGACTAGCGGGAGAGCCTACGAGCAGTACTTC. It encodes CASSPSPRTSGRAYEQYF.

This clonotype appeared many times. The chain employs TRBV6-2 or TRBV6-3 and TRBJ1-4; no reliable D call. Trimming stripped 6 bases from V and 0 bases from J, with 11 bases between. The germline CDR1 and CDR2 sequences are MNHEY and SVGEGT. CDR3 length equals 15 residues. Here the CDR3 DNA reads TGTGCCAGCAGGTCCGCGGGGACAACTAATGAAAAACTGTTTTTT. Protein sequence: CASRSAGTTNEKLFF.

This clonotype was seen ten or more times. J is TRBJ2-3 and V is TRBV9; D ambiguous. CDR1 is SGDLS, CDR2 YYNGEE, per germline. The V gene lost 3 bases and the J gene lost 7 bases, with 6 bases spanning the gap. This CDR3 is built from 11 residues. For the CDR3, the DNA is TGTGCCAGCAGCGCCGAGAATACGCAGTATTTT. Its protein product is CASSAENTQYF.

This clonotype was detected only a few times. The chain combines TRBV2 with TRBJ1-2, with TRBD1 identical over 7 bases. With 4 bases clipped from V and 11 bases from J, the junction kept 13 bases outside the gene matches. Per the germline V gene, CDR1 is SNHLY and CDR2 is FYNNEI. This CDR3 has 14 residues. The CDR3 is CASSVTGDPVRYTF. The CDR3 region has the DNA TGTGCCAGCAGTGTTACAGGGGATCCCGTTAGGTACACCTTC.

The chain links TRBV7-2 to TRBJ2-5, with D possibly TRBD1 on 5 matching bases. From germline, CDR1 is SGHTA and CDR2 FQGNSA. The CDR3 length is 17 residues. V lost 1 base and J 5 bases, leaving 20 bases between the germline ends. The CDR3 loop is CASSLGGQGRVFETQYF. CDR3 nucleotide sequence: TGTGCCAGCAGCTTAGGAGGTCAGGGAAGGGTGTTTGAGACCCAGTACTTC.

This clonotype was observed at least ten times. This chain connects TRBV4-3 to TRBJ2-7; 10 nucleotides match TRBD1. The CDR3 length is 15 residues. Unmatched junction bases numbered 0, after V lost 1 base and J lost 0 bases. Per germline, CDR1 LGHNA and CDR2 YSLEER. CDR3 sequence reads: CASSQGDRGSYEQYF. Written as DNA, the CDR3 is TGCGCCAGCAGCCAAGGGGACAGGGGCTCCTACGAGCAGTACTTC.

This clonotype has at least ten counts. The rearrangement uses TRBV15 and TRBJ2-5; a possible D gene is TRBD2 (6 bases). The CDR3 consists of 15 residues. With 0 bases removed from V and 5 bases from J, the gap between germline ends came to 13 bases. The V gene's germline CDR1 is LNHNV and CDR2 YYDKDF (reference sequence). CDR3 sequence reads: CATSREGLVRETQYF. Here the CDR3 DNA reads TGTGCCACCAGCAGAGAGGGACTGGTCCGGGAGACCCAGTACTTC.

Note on this clonotype: A much larger clone differs from this one at a single base, so this may be a read error. This likely comes from a read error, as the CDR3 has no conserved phenylalanine or tryptophan at its end. The chain uses TRBV7-2 and TRBJ2-5, with D unclear. Trimming cost V 5 bases and J 1 base, with 11 bases left between them. Per the germline V gene, CDR1 is SGHTA and CDR2 is FQGNSA. The CDR3 has 14 amino acids. CDR3 in DNA: TGTGCCAGCAGCCCGACCCGGGCCCAAGAGACCCAGTACTTA. It translates to CASSPTRAQETQYL.

This clonotype was observed many times. The rearrangement links TRBV9 to TRBJ2-2; D uncertain. CDR1 is SGDLS, CDR2 YYNGEE, per germline. V was clipped by 4 bases and J by 5 bases, with 12 bases between them. CDR3 length: 14 amino acids. CDR3 residues: CASSPFPATGELFF. In nucleotides, the CDR3 is TGTGCCAGCAGCCCTTTTCCCGCAACCGGGGAGCTGTTTTTT.

This clonotype was observed many times. The J gene is TRBJ1-2, the V gene TRBV2; D gene uncertain. CDR3 size: 15 residues. V lost 2 bases, J lost 4 bases, and 14 bases lay in between. In germline, CDR1 is SNHLY, CDR2 FYNNEI. CDR3 sequence reads: CASSESPPPVYGYTF. CDR3 coding DNA: TGTGCCAGCAGTGAATCCCCCCCACCAGTCTATGGCTACACCTTC.

This clonotype showed up many times. The chain recombines TRBV5-1 with TRBJ2-1; D possibly corresponds to TRBD1 (5 bases). The CDR3 covers 15 residues. V lost 0 bases, J lost 2 bases, and 9 bases lay in between. Germline loops: CDR1 SGHRS, CDR2 YFSETQ. CDR3 bases: TGCGCCAGCAGCTTGGGGGCAGGGACCTACAATGAGCAGTTCTTC. It specifies CASSLGAGTYNEQFF.

This clonotype occurred many times. V and J are TRBV12-3 or TRBV12-4 and TRBJ1-6, with D unresolved. The germline V and J ends were trimmed by 3 bases and 7 bases, with 10 bases remaining between them. The CDR3 sequence is 14 residues long. The CDR3 loop reads CASSFSAENSPLHF. DNA of the CDR3: TGTGCCAGCAGTTTCTCGGCAGAGAATTCACCCCTCCACTTT.

This clonotype was counted many times. The gene calls are TRBV9 and TRBJ2-2; no clear D. Germline V gene data show CDR1 as SGDLS and CDR2 as YYNGEE. CDR3 length: 17 amino acids. V was shortened by 3 bases and J by 4 bases, with 19 bases between the two germline ends. CDR3 sequence: CASSALDLSVGTGELFF. In DNA, the CDR3 is TGTGCCAGCAGCGCCCTAGATTTGTCCGTAGGCACCGGGGAGCTGTTTTTT.

Many counts were recorded for this clonotype. The chain links TRBV5-5 to TRBJ1-2, with 7 nucleotides matching TRBD1. CDR3 length: 12 amino acids. Unmatched junction bases numbered 3, after V lost 5 bases and J lost 5 bases. Germline V gene lookup returns CDR1 SGHKS and CDR2 YYEKEE (reference sequence). This CDR3 is CASRSTGYGYTF. The CDR3 DNA reads as TGTGCCAGCAGGTCGACAGGGTATGGCTACACCTTC. Full variable domain (remainder filled in from reference TRBV5-5 and TRBJ1-2): DAGVTQSPTHLIKTRGQQVTLRCSPISGHKSVSWYQQVLGQGPQFIFQYYEKEERGRGNFPDRFSARQFPNYSSELNVNALLLGDSALYLCASRSTGYGYTFGSGTRLTVV.

This clonotype was seen repeatedly, ten times or more. The chain joins TRBV12-3 or TRBV12-4 to TRBJ2-3; D remains unclear. The CDR3 has 14 amino acids. The V end was cut by 3 bases, the J end by 0 bases, with 7 bases between. DNA for the CDR3: TGTGCCAGCAGTTTTATGGGAAGCACAGATACGCAGTATTTT. It yields the protein CASSFMGSTDTQYF.

This clonotype was seen many times. The rearrangement links TRBV5-1 to TRBJ2-5, with D maybe TRBD2 (6 bases). From germline, CDR1 is SGHRS and CDR2 YFSETQ. The CDR3 has 14 residues. V lost 4 bases and J lost 2, with 12 bases in between. The CDR3 DNA sequence: TGCGCCAGCAGCCGTCGGGACTCGCAAGAGACCCAGTACTTC. This gives the protein CASSRRDSQETQYF.

The chain joins TRBV2 to TRBJ1-1, with D tentatively TRBD1 (5 bases). The CDR3 loop spans 13 amino acids. V lost 4 bases, J lost 3 bases, and 9 bases lay in between. Germline V lookup: CDR1 SNHLY, CDR2 FYNNEI. CDR3 amino acids: CASSGGRHTEAFF. The CDR3, as DNA: TGTGCCAGCAGTGGGGGACGTCACACTGAAGCTTTCTTT.

In its sample, this clonotype was seen many times. V and J are TRBV12-3 or TRBV12-4 and TRBJ2-3, with D perhaps matching TRBD2 (7 bases). The V end lost 7 bases, the J end lost 5 bases, and 19 bases lay between the germline ends. This CDR3 comprises 15 residues. The CDR3 DNA sequence: TGTGCCAGCACTGGGGGGCGGGAGTCAGGAGATACGCAGTATTTT. Amino acid sequence: CASTGGRESGDTQYF.

The sample holds a few counts of this clonotype. The chain is built from TRBV11-2 and TRBJ2-1; the match to TRBD1 covers 8 bases. The CDR3 covers 16 residues. Germline V gene data show CDR1 as SGHAT and CDR2 as FQNNGV. V lost 3 bases, J lost 7 bases, and 11 bases stayed unmatched. The CDR3 DNA reads TGTGCCAGCAGCTTTCTCAGGGGGCGCGTCGGGAATGAGCAGTTCTTC. Its translation: CASSFLRGRVGNEQFF.

This clonotype was found many times. The chain is built from TRBV11-2 and TRBJ2-2; no clear D gene. The CDR3 totals 15 residues. V lost 3 bases to trimming and J lost 5 bases, with 13 bases between them. The germline V gene has CDR1 SGHAT and CDR2 FQNNGV. As DNA, the CDR3 is TGTGCCAGCAGCTTTCGGGTACCCGTGACCGGGGAGCTGTTTTTT. Residues: CASSFRVPVTGELFF.

The CDR3 here is CASSLRGGGYTDTQYF. CDR3 coding DNA: TGTGCCAGCAGCTTGCGCGGGGGGGGGTACACAGATACGCAGTATTTT. V usage is TRBV7-2 and J usage is TRBJ2-3; TRBD2 agrees at 9 bases. The CDR3 spans 16 residues. Germline loops: CDR1 SGHTA, CDR2 FQGNSA. V trimming: 3 bases; J trimming: 2 bases; junction bases outside the gene matches: 6.

This clonotype was recorded many times. The chain combines TRBV21-1 with TRBJ2-1. TRBV21-1 is shown as a pseudogene. CDR3 length: 10 amino acids. CDR3 sequence: CASKLGEQFF. Written as DNA, the CDR3 is TGTGCCAGCAAGTTAGGGGAGCAGTTCTTC.

This clonotype was observed many times. The chain's CDR3 is CASTPASSGSYNEQFF. The CDR3 DNA reads as TGTGCCAGCACCCCCGCTTCTAGCGGGTCTTACAATGAGCAGTTCTTC. V usage is TRBV7-9 and J usage is TRBJ2-1; 8 nucleotides match TRBD2. The germline CDR1 and CDR2 sequences are SEHNR and FQNEAQ (reference sequence). V lost 7 bases, J lost 4 bases, and 12 bases stayed unmatched. This CDR3 spans 16 amino acids. Variable domain in full (rest from reference TRBV7-9 and TRBJ2-1): DTGVSQNPRHKITKRGQNVTFRCDPISEHNRLYWYRQTLGQGPEFLTYFQNEAQLEKSRLLSDRFSAERPKGSFSTLEIQRTEQGDSAMYLCASTPASSGSYNEQFFGPGTRLTVL.

This clonotype was counted ten times or more. The chain employs TRBV5-1 and TRBJ2-1; the D gene is possibly TRBD1 (6 bases). The V gene's germline CDR1 is SGHRS and CDR2 YFSETQ. The CDR3 spans 15 residues. V lost 0 bases, J lost 9 bases, and 16 bases lay in between. The CDR3 nucleotides are TGCGCCAGCAGCTTGGTAACAGGGCGGTCGGGTGAGCAGTTCTTC. Translation: CASSLVTGRSGEQFF.

The CDR3 is CSVGGGGGVYNEQFF. In DNA, the CDR3 is TGCAGCGTTGGCGGGGGGGGCGGGGTGTACAATGAGCAGTTCTTC. This chain joins TRBV29-1 and TRBJ2-1; TRBD2 matches at 9 bases. With 4 bases clipped from V and 4 bases from J, the junction kept 8 bases outside the gene matches. CDR1 SQVTM and CDR2 ANQGSEA come from the germline V gene. The CDR3 is 15 residues long.

The sample holds many counts of this clonotype. The J gene is TRBJ1-1, the V gene TRBV6-2 or TRBV6-3, with TRBD1 matching over 9 bases. The germline CDR1 and CDR2 sequences are MNHEY and SVGEGT. V shed 5 bases, J shed 3 bases, and the junction held 10 bases outside the gene matches. This CDR3 comprises 16 residues. The CDR3 DNA follows: TGTGCCAGCAGTCCCAACGCCTGGACAGGGGACACTGAAGCTTTCTTT. As protein: CASSPNAWTGDTEAFF.

This clonotype was detected many times. V usage is TRBV4-3 and J usage is TRBJ1-1, with D hard to call. This CDR3 has 14 amino acids. Looked up from germline, CDR1 is LGHNA and CDR2 is YSLEER. The ends were cut back, 4 bases at V and 6 bases at J, with 15 bases in the middle. The CDR3 spells CASSLVPGRSEAFF. CDR3 DNA sequence: TGCGCCAGCAGCCTCGTACCCGGGCGGTCTGAAGCTTTCTTT.

This chain uses TRBV7-2 with TRBJ2-1; D gene ambiguous. Germline V gene data show CDR1 as SGHTA and CDR2 as FQGNSA. CDR3 length equals 13 residues. V was pared by 5 bases and J by 11 bases, with 16 bases between. CDR3 DNA sequence: TGTGCCAGCAGCCGTCCCGACCGTCAGAAGCAGTTCTTC. Protein: CASSRPDRQKQFF.

This chain uses TRBV6-2 or TRBV6-3 with TRBJ2-1; unclear D gene. CDR3 size: 12 residues. V lost 6 bases and J lost 10, with 13 bases in between. Germline CDR1 and CDR2: MNHEY and SVGEGT. The chain's CDR3 is CASSRTVGEQFF. The CDR3 region has the DNA TGTGCCAGCAGCCGTACAGTCGGGGAGCAGTTCTTC.

This chain links TRBV15 with TRBJ2-7; the D gene is possibly TRBD2 (6 bases). CDR1 is LNHNV and CDR2 is YYDKDF in the germline V gene (reference sequence). This CDR3 is 20 amino acids long. The CDR3 sequence: CGFLGQYLESLRAGIREQYF. The CDR3 DNA sequence: TGTGGTTTCTTGGGGCAGTATCTGGAGTCATTGAGGGCGGGGATTCGCGAGCAGTACTTC.

This clonotype came up many times. This chain joins TRBV29-1 and TRBJ1-4; no firm D call. V shed 1 base and J shed 8 bases, with 8 bases lying between them. The CDR3 runs 12 residues. Germline V lookup: CDR1 SQVTM, CDR2 ANQGSEA. DNA for the CDR3: TGCAGCGTTGAAGGGATTGGAGAAAAACTGTTTTTT. As protein: CSVEGIGEKLFF.